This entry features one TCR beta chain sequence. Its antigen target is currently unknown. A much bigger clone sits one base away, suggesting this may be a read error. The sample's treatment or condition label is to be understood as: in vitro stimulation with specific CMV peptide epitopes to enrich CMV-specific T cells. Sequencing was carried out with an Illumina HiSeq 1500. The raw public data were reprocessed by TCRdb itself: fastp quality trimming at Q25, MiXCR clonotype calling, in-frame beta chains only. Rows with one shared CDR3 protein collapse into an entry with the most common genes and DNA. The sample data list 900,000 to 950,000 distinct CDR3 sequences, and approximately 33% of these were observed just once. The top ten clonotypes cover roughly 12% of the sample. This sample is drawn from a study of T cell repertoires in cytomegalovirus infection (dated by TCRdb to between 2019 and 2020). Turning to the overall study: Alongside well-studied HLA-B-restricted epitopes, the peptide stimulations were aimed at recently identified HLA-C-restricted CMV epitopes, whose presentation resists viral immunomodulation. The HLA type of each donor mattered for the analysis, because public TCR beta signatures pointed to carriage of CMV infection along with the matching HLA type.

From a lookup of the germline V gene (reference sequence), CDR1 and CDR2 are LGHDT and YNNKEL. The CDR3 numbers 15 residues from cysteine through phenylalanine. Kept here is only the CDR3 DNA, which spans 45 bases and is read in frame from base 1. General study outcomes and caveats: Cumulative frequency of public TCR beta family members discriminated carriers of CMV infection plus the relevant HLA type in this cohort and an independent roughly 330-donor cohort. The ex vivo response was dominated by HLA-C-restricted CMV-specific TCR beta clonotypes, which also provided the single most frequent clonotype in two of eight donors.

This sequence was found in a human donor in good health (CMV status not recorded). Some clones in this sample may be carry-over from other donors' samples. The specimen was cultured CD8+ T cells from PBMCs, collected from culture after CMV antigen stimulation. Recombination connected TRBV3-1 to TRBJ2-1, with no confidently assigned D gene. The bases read TGTGCCAACAGCCAAGATTTGGGCCTCTACAATGAGCAGTTCTTC. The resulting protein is CANSQDLGLYNEQFF.